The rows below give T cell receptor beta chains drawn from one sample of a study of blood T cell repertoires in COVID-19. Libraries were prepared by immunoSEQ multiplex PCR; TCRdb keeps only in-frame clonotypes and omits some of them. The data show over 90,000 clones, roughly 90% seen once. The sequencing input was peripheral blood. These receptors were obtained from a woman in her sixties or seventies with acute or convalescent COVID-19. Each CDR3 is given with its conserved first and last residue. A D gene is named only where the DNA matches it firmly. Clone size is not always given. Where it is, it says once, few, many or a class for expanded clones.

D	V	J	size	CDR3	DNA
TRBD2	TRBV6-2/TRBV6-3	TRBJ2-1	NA	CASSTGTSGRALYNEQFF	TGTGCCAGCAGCACCGGGACTAGCGGGAGGGCCCTCTACAATGAGCAGTTCTTC
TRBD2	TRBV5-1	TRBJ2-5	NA	CASSAGTSRETQYF	TGCGCCAGCAGCGCCGGGACTAGCAGAGAGACCCAGTACTTC
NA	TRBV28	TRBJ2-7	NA	CASTGIATYEQYF	TGTGCCAGCACCGGGATCGCCACCTACGAGCAGTACTTC
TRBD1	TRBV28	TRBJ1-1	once	CASSLQGARGTEAFF	TGTGCCAGCAGCCTACAGGGGGCGCGGGGCACTGAAGCTTTCTTT
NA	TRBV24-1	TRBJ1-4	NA	CATSDPAQDEKLFF	TGTGCCACCAGTGATCCCGCACAAGATGAAAAACTGTTTTTT
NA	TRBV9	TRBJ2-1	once	CASSPQGTHNEQFF	TGTGCCAGCAGCCCTCAAGGGACTCACAATGAGCAGTTCTTC
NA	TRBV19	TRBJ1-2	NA	CASSSGQRANYGYTF	TGTGCCAGTAGCTCCGGACAGAGAGCTAACTATGGCTACACCTTC
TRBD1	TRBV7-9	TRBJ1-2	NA	CASSLADRGYGYTF	TGTGCCAGCAGCTTAGCTGACAGGGGCTATGGCTACACCTTC
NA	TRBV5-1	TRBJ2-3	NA	CASSLGEASTDTQYF	TGCGCCAGCAGCTTGGGGGAGGCCAGCACAGATACGCAGTATTTT
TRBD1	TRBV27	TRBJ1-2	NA	CASSLSIGTGLGGYTF	TGTGCCAGCAGTTTATCGATCGGGACAGGGCTTGGAGGCTACACCTTC
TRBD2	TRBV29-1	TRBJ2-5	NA	CSVGGSGRGTGTQYF	TGCAGCGTTGGGGGAAGCGGGAGGGGCACAGGGACCCAGTACTTC
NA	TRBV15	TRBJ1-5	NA	CATSRPNQPQHF	TGTGCCACCAGCAGACCAAATCAGCCCCAGCATTTT
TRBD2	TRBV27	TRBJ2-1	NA	CASSFYKSGTSGRGEQFF	TGTGCCAGCAGTTTCTACAAATCCGGGACTAGCGGGAGGGGTGAGCAGTTCTTC
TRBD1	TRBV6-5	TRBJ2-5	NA	CASSRDRAQETQYF	TGTGCCAGCAGCCGAGACAGGGCCCAAGAGACCCAGTACTTC
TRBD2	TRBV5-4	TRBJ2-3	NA	CASKLLAGGDTQYF	TGTGCCAGCAAGCTGCTAGCGGGAGGAGATACGCAGTATTTT
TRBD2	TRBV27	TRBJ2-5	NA	CASSLFSTSEQTQYF	TGTGCCAGCAGTTTGTTCTCGACTAGCGAGCAGACCCAGTACTTC
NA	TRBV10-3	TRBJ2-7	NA	CAISDRDTQSLRRYEQYF	TGTGCCATCAGTGACCGGGACACCCAAAGCCTCAGGAGATACGAGCAGTACTTC
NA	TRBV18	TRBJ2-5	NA	CASSLGIQETQYF	TGTGCCAGCTCACTCGGGATCCAAGAGACCCAGTACTTC
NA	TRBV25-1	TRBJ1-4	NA	CASSDGGEKLFF	TGTGCCAGCAGTGATGGGGGCGAAAAACTGTTTTTT
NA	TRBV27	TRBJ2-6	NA	CASSFSFRPLKPSLTGANVLTF	TGTGCCAGCAGTTTTAGTTTCAGGCCTCTCAAACCTTCTCTTACTGGGGCCAACGTCCTGACTTTC
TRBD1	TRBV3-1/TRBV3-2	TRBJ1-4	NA	CASSHNRGPNEKLFF	TGTGCCAGCAGCCATAACAGGGGACCTAATGAAAAACTGTTTTTT
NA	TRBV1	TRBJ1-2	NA	CTSSLLCRGTGGYTF	TGCACCAGCAGCCTACTATGCCGGGGGACGGGCGGCTACACCTTC
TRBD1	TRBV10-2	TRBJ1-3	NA	CASRPRGQVNGNTIYF	TGCGCCAGCCGCCCCAGGGGGCAGGTGAATGGAAACACCATATATTTT
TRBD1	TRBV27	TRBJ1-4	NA	CASRPRGQGLNDGTNEKLFF	TGTGCCAGCAGACCCCGGGGACAGGGTCTAAATGATGGGACTAATGAAAAACTGTTTTTT
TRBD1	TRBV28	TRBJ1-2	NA	CASSYRGNYGYTF	TGTGCCAGCAGTTACAGGGGGAATTATGGCTACACCTTC
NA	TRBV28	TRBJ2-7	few	CASSPSGYREQYF	TGTGCCAGCAGCCCATCGGGGTATCGTGAGCAGTACTTC
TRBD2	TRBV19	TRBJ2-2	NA	CASSIPGTSGRGYTGELFF	TGTGCCAGTAGTATTCCCGGGACTAGCGGTAGGGGTTACACCGGGGAGCTGTTTTTT
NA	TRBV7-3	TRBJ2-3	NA	CASSRSRADTQYF	TGTGCCAGCAGCAGGTCACGGGCAGATACGCAGTATTTT
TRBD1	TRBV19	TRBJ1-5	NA	CASSMMGQSGYSNQPQHF	TGTGCCAGTAGTATGATGGGACAGTCGGGTTATAGCAATCAGCCCCAGCATTTT
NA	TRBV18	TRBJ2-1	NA	CASSPVLDSYNEQFF	TGTGCCAGCTCACCAGTACTAGACTCCTACAATGAGCAGTTCTTC
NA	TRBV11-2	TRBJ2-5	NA	CASSLTTGQETQYF	TGTGCCAGCAGCTTAACTACCGGCCAAGAGACCCAGTACTTC
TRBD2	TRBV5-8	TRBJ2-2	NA	CASSLRISGSPDTGELFF	TGTGCCAGCAGCTTGCGAATTAGCGGGTCCCCGGACACCGGGGAGCTGTTTTTT
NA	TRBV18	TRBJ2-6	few	CASSQNSPSGANVLTF	TGTGCCAGCTCACAGAACAGCCCCTCTGGGGCCAACGTCCTGACTTTC
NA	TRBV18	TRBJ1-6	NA	CASSPRSGAGGDSPLHF	TGTGCCAGCTCACCACGAAGCGGGGCAGGAGGGGATTCACCCCTCCACTTT
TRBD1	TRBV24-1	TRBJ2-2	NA	CATSDLNPGGVGTGELFF	TGTGCCACCAGTGATTTGAATCCAGGGGGCGTGGGCACCGGGGAGCTGTTTTTT
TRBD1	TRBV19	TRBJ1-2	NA	CASSPSQGANYGYTF	TGTGCCAGTAGTCCATCACAGGGGGCTAACTATGGCTACACCTTC
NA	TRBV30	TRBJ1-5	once	CAWSVMDGRNQPQHF	TGTGCCTGGAGTGTAATGGACGGGAGGAATCAGCCCCAGCATTTT
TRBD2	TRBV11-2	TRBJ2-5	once	CASSFSRASLAAGKTQYF	TGTGCCAGCAGCTTCTCCCGGGCGTCCCTAGCGGCGGGGAAGACCCAGTACTTC
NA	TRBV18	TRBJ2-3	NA	CASSPPRVSTDTQYF	TGTGCCAGCTCACCACCTCGGGTGAGCACAGATACGCAGTATTTT
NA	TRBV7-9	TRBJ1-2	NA	CASSLPGENYGYTF	TGTGCCAGCAGCTTGCCAGGGGAGAACTATGGCTACACCTTC
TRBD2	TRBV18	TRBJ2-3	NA	CASSPPGNSGRADTQYF	TGTGCCAGCTCACCACCGGGAAATAGCGGGAGAGCAGATACGCAGTATTTT
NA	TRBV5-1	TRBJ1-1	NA	CASSLDVGVNTEAFF	TGCGCCAGCAGCTTGGACGTAGGGGTGAACACTGAAGCTTTCTTT